This T cell receptor (beta chain) was identified during a study of blood T cells in healthy people across ages. Study observations and caveats: Roughly linear age-related decline in beta diversity appeared, significant by age roughly 40. From one million sequenced T cells, diversity estimates were lower bounds.

Through a sample-barcoded 5' primer and a J-beta primer mix, a second PCR was run for roughly 7 to 11 cycles. Each single sample gave us at least 3 million CDR3-containing paired-end reads. From the 5' RACE reads, TCRdb called clonotypes with MiXCR, one entry per CDR3 protein. The table shows about 1.7 million distinct CDR3 sequences, with roughly 27% occurring only once. This clonotype occurred a few times. Its specificity is not known. The sample comprised blood. This clonotype was obtained from a woman aged 30 to 39 in good health.

This CDR3 is CSVYRLAGGPANEQFF. The CDR3 DNA reads TGCAGCGTTTACAGACTAGCGGGAGGGCCTGCGAATGAGCAGTTCTTC. The chain couples TRBV29-1 to TRBJ2-1; TRBD2 matches 14 bases. CDR1 SQVTM and CDR2 ANQGSEA come from the germline V gene. The junction had 10 bases not matched to a gene; V was cut back by 5 bases and J by 7 bases. The CDR3 loop spans 16 amino acids.